This entry is about one T cell receptor (beta chain). What it binds is not known. An end of the junction does not agree with germline; a read error may underlie this. One entry per CDR3 protein results from TCRdb running MiXCR on the RACE reads. The sample consists of some 98,000 distinct CDR3 sequences, 10% to 14% of them appearing once. Time point of the sample: pre-sensitization, week 0. The treatment was: therapeutic diphenylcyclopropenone sensitization with weekly scalp DPC. Donation of samples came from alopecia patients who were 18 to 70 years old and suitable for DPC. This entry comes from a study of human T cells and chemical hapten exposure. About the study: 2% DPC applied to a 2 cm by 2 cm arm area sensitized donors.

Study-level points and caveats: Counts of TCRs above 1 in 1000 frequency stayed unchanged with DPC sensitization. Versus controls, significantly more large CDR3 similarity clusters arose from expanded TCRs.

This CDR3 is 15 amino acids long. Germline CDR1 reads SSHAT; CDR2 reads FNYEAQ (reference sequence). The clonotype comes from a woman aged 60-70 years with alopecia areata. Some clones in this sample may be carry-over from other donors' samples. The chain joins TRBV7-7 to TRBJ2-3; 7 nucleotides match TRBD1. Here the sequenced sample was whole blood, taken in connection with sensitization to the hapten diphenylcyclopropenone (DPC). The CDR3: CASSLSGQAGDTQYF. CDR3 DNA: TGTGCTAGCAGCTTGTCCGGACAGGCGGGCGATACGCAGTATTTT. The whole variable domain, remainder taken from reference TRBV7-7 and TRBJ2-3, is GAGVSQSPRYKVTKRGQDVTLRCDPISSHATLYWYQQALGQGPEFLTYFNYEAQPDKSGLPSDRFSAERPEGSISTLTIQRTEQRDSAMYRCASSLSGQAGDTQYFGPGTRLTVL.